This TCR beta chain came from a study of OX40 agonist ivuxolimab in advanced cancers. Across the study: Eligibility rules accepted prior anti-PD-1, anti-PD-L1 or anti-CTLA-4 therapy, and 35% to 45% had some.

Data came from immunoSEQ multiplex PCR; TCRdb stores just in-frame clones and leaves some out. Of about 96,000 clones in the sample, about 84% were seen once. Germline CDR1 MNHEY, CDR2 SVGAGI. CDR3 length equals 12 residues. V lost 4 bases and J 7 bases, leaving 10 bases between the germline ends. The input for sequencing was CD4+ or CD8+ T cells sorted from blood, taken in a trial of the OX40 agonist ivuxolimab. This sequence joins TRBV6-5 and TRBJ1-2; no definite D call. The sequence was collected from an adult with an advanced solid tumor such as melanoma, head and neck, liver or kidney cancer. Written as DNA, the CDR3 is TGTGCCAGCAGTTTCGGCGGCCGTGGCTACACCTTC. Protein sequence: CASSFGGRGYTF.